These 17 T cell receptor beta chains came from one sample sequenced in a study of blood T cell repertoires in COVID-19 (dated by TCRdb to 2020 to 2021). Library creation used the immunoSEQ multiplex PCR assay. TCRdb stores this immuneACCESS table with in-frame sequences only. Part of the clones is absent; in the studies checked, under half of the shortfall reflects unresolved V genes, and no reason is known for the rest. This sample lists a few hundred thousand clones; 86% were detected once. The top ten hold more than 9% of the sample. Sequenced: PBMCs or T cells enriched from blood (not recorded which). Source of these receptors: a woman aged 18-30 years who had recovered from COVID-19.

The chain carries TRBV5-1 and TRBJ1-2; 8 bases are shared with TRBD1. CDR1 and CDR2 from the germline V gene are SGHRS and YFSETQ. The length of the CDR3 is 14 residues. The junction had 8 bases not matched to a gene; V was cut back by 5 bases and J by 5 bases. The CDR3: CASRSGQAGYGYTF. CDR3 nucleotides: TGCGCCAGCAGGTCGGGACAGGCAGGGTATGGCTACACCTTC.

J is TRBJ2-7 and V is TRBV25-1, with 7 bases identical to TRBD1. The CDR3 loop spans 15 amino acids. Germline V gene sequence: CDR1 MGHDK, CDR2 SYGVNS. After removal of 5 bases from V and 2 bases from J, the junction contained 9 bases not matched to a gene. The DNA of the CDR3 is TGTGCCAGCAGTCCGATGGGACAGCCCACCTACGAGCAGTACTTC. Translated: CASSPMGQPTYEQYF.

This chain connects TRBV28 to TRBJ1-5; the match to TRBD1 covers 9 bases. The CDR3 spans 15 residues. The germline V gene has CDR1 MDHEN and CDR2 SYDVKM. V lost 8 bases to trimming and J lost 5 bases; unmatched junction nucleotides: 10. CDR3 sequence: CASSDRGLPYQPQHF. The CDR3 coding sequence is TGTGCCAGCTCGGACAGGGGACTCCCTTATCAGCCCCAGCATTTT.

The chain is built from TRBV18 and TRBJ1-5; unclear D gene. Trimming shortened V by 4 bases and J by 5 bases, and 9 bases separated the two germline ends. From germline, CDR1 is KGHSH and CDR2 LQKENI. CDR3 length: 13 amino acids. The CDR3 reads CASSLNRDQPQHF. Written as DNA, the CDR3 is TGTGCCAGCTCACTCAATCGGGATCAGCCCCAGCATTTT. The full variable domain, rest sourced from reference TRBV18 and TRBJ1-5, is NAGVMQNPRHLVRRRGQEARLRCSPMKGHSHVYWYRQLPEEGLKFMVYLQKENIIDESGMPKERFSAEFPKEGPSILRIQQVVRGDSAAYFCASSLNRDQPQHFGDGTRLSIL.

V is TRBV10-3 and J is TRBJ1-2; maybe TRBD1 (5 bases). Trimming removed 2 bases from V and 10 bases from J, with 23 bases in between. The CDR3 totals 16 residues. The germline gives CDR1 ENHRY, CDR2 SYGVKD. The CDR3 sequence: CAISEVIGRDLDFYTF. The CDR3 DNA follows: TGTGCCATCAGTGAGGTCATTGGGAGGGACTTAGATTTCTACACCTTC.

This chain links TRBV6-5 with TRBJ2-1; TRBD2 matches 9 bases. The CDR3 covers 15 residues. CDR1 and CDR2 (germline): MNHEY, SVGAGI. The V segment lost 4 bases and the J segment 4 bases; nucleotides outside the gene matches: 5. Here the CDR3 DNA reads TGTGCCAGCAGTTTAAGGCTAGCGGGATACAATGAGCAGTTCTTC. This sequence encodes CASSLRLAGYNEQFF.

This clone was seen a single time. This chain uses TRBV9 with TRBJ2-7; no clear D. Germline-derived CDR1 and CDR2 are SGDLS and YYNGEE. This CDR3 spans 14 amino acids. Trimming left V 7 bases short and J 2 bases short, with 16 bases between. CDR3 amino acids: CASSLHPTTYEQYF. The DNA for the CDR3 is TGTGCCAGCTCCCTCCATCCGACAACCTACGAGCAGTACTTC.

The CDR3 loop reads CASSAEQGNSGNTIYF. DNA of the CDR3: TGTGCCAGCAGCGCAGAGCAGGGGAACTCTGGAAACACCATATATTTT. V gene TRBV9 combines with J gene TRBJ1-3; D is possibly TRBD1 (6 bases). Looked up from germline, CDR1 is SGDLS and CDR2 is YYNGEE. This CDR3 has 16 amino acids. Trimming took off 3 bases at V and 0 bases at J, with 13 bases between the two ends.

The chain joins TRBV5-1 to TRBJ1-2, with 10 bases that match TRBD1. V lost 6 bases, J lost 8 bases, and 10 bases stayed unmatched. CDR3 length: 14 amino acids. Germline assignment: CDR1 SGHRS and CDR2 YFSETQ. This CDR3 reads CASTMGDRGQGYTF. The DNA of the CDR3 is TGCGCCAGCACTATGGGGGACAGGGGTCAAGGCTACACCTTC.

The chain has TRBV29-1 and TRBJ1-4; D uncertain. The germline V and J ends were trimmed by 4 bases and 0 bases, with 6 bases remaining between them. CDR1 is SQVTM, CDR2 ANQGSEA, per germline. This CDR3 is built from 13 residues. The CDR3 protein is CSVAPTTNEKLFF. The CDR3 region has the DNA TGCAGCGTTGCCCCAACAACTAATGAAAAACTGTTTTTT.

This clone was observed a few times. The chain uses TRBV19 and TRBJ1-1, with D maybe TRBD1 (6 bases). The V gene's germline CDR1 is LNHDA and CDR2 SQIVND (reference sequence). Trimming took off 7 bases at V and 1 base at J, with 19 bases between the two ends. The CDR3 loop spans 16 amino acids. In nucleotides, the CDR3 is TGTGCCAGTACCCCAAAGACAGGCCCTCAGAACACTGAAGCTTTCTTT. Protein sequence: CASTPKTGPQNTEAFF.

The V and J genes are TRBV18 and TRBJ1-2; D ambiguous. The CDR3 contains 19 residues. Per the germline V gene, CDR1 is KGHSH and CDR2 is LQKENI. Between the trimmed V and J ends, which lost 2 bases and 6 bases, there was a span of 28 bases. CDR3 sequence (DNA): TGTGCCAGCTCACCAAACATGAAGACTGGCATTAGAGCGTGGGATGGCTACACCTTC. Its translation is CASSPNMKTGIRAWDGYTF.

This clone was recorded a few times. The V call is TRBV18, the J call TRBJ1-3; 8 bases match TRBD1. Germline lookup yields CDR1 KGHSH and CDR2 LQKENI. J lost 4 bases, V lost 5 bases, and 10 bases had no gene match. The CDR3 length is 16 residues. The CDR3 is CASSTGQGSGGNTIYF. For the CDR3, the DNA is TGTGCCAGCTCAACTGGACAGGGCTCTGGAGGAAACACCATATATTTT.

The V call is TRBV10-3, the J call TRBJ1-2, with D unclear. Trimming took off 4 bases at V and 3 bases at J, with 9 bases between the two ends. The CDR3 has 13 amino acids. Germline loops: CDR1 ENHRY, CDR2 SYGVKD. The CDR3 DNA reads as TGTGCCATCAGTGTGGAGGGTCACTATGGCTACACCTTC. Translated, it gives CAISVEGHYGYTF.

J is TRBJ1-4 and V is TRBV19; TRBD1 agrees at 7 bases. From germline, CDR1 is LNHDA and CDR2 SQIVND (reference sequence). This CDR3 is built from 14 residues. The V and J ends lost 5 bases and 8 bases, in that order; junction bases with no gene match: 8. CDR3 protein: CASSLTGDDEKLFF. The DNA of the CDR3 is TGTGCCAGTAGTCTCACAGGGGACGACGAAAAACTGTTTTTT.

This chain uses TRBV6-5 with TRBJ2-5, with a possible D match to TRBD1 (5 bases). The germline V gene has CDR1 MNHEY and CDR2 SVGAGI. Trimming left V 4 bases short and J 5 bases short, with 20 bases between. This CDR3 contains 16 residues. Here the CDR3 reads CASSLSYGAFGETQYF. The CDR3 bases are TGTGCCAGCAGTTTAAGTTATGGGGCGTTTGGGGAGACCCAGTACTTC.

The gene calls are TRBV19 and TRBJ2-2; 9 nucleotides align to TRBD1. After removal of 8 bases from V and 2 bases from J, the junction contained 3 bases not matched to a gene. The V gene's germline CDR1 is LNHDA and CDR2 SQIVND (reference sequence). The CDR3 is 14 residues long. The CDR3 DNA reads as TGTGCCAGTCGGACAGGGGTTAACACCGGGGAGCTGTTTTTT. This sequence encodes CASRTGVNTGELFF.